This TCR beta chain is drawn from a study of CXCR3-negative and CXCR3-positive naive CD8 T cells. Study results and limitations: Naive cells, whether CXCR3-negative or CXCR3-positive, had similar TRBV-TRBJ usage, while memory cells differed. Fresh PBMCs were used in most assays, and CXCR3 expression partially decreased after cryopreservation. Naive subsets had comparable surface CD5; TCR strength was inferred from TRB CDR3 properties. Both naive subsets showed comparably high diversity, and memory CD8+ cells showed much lower diversity.

The libraries of TRB cDNA were prepared using 5' RACE with UMI labels. TCRdb re-called the 5' RACE reads; one entry per CDR3 protein, DNA not given. With 43,000 or so distinct CDR3 sequences in the sample, the ten largest clones hold approximately 11%. Germline CDR1 and CDR2: SQVTM and ANQGSEA. The CDR3 is made up of 13 amino acids. On this clonotype: The antigen is not known.

The specimen sequenced was memory CD8+ T cells from blood. The TCR was taken from a human donor in good health. Some clones in this sample may be carry-over from other donors' samples. This sequence joins TRBV29-1 and TRBJ2-1. CDR3: CSVEEGSYNEQFF.